This T cell receptor (beta chain) was found in a study of shared clonotypes between healthy human individuals. Germline V gene sequence: CDR1 SGHVS, CDR2 FQNEAQ. The CDR3 is 16 amino acids. V lost 1 base, J lost 0 bases, and 12 bases lay in between. Assay: immunoSEQ multiplex PCR; the TCRdb copy retains only in-frame clones and omits some. The table has about 2.3 million clones, approximately 95% seen once. The source is a man between 18 and 35 years old in good health. Some clones in this sample may be carry-over from other donors' samples. The rearrangement uses TRBV7-8 and TRBJ1-1, with unresolved D. The sequenced sample consisted of naive CD4+ T cells from PBMCs. Subset denoted: CD45RA+ positively selected. This CDR3 reads CASSLVQESMNTEAFF. The CDR3 DNA reads TGTGCCAGCAGCTTAGTGCAGGAAAGCATGAACACTGAAGCTTTCTTT.